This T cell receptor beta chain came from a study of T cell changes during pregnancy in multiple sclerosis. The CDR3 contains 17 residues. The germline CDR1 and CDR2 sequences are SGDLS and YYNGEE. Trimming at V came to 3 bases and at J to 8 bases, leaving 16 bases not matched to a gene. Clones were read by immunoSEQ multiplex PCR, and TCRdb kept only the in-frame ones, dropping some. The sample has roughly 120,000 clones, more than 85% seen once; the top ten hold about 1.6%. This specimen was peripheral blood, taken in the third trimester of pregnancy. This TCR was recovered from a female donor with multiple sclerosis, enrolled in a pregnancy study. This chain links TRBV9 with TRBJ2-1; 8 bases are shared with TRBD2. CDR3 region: CASSEGGPGLGAHEQFF. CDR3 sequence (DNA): TGTGCCAGCAGCGAGGGGGGGCCGGGACTAGGGGCTCATGAGCAGTTCTTC.